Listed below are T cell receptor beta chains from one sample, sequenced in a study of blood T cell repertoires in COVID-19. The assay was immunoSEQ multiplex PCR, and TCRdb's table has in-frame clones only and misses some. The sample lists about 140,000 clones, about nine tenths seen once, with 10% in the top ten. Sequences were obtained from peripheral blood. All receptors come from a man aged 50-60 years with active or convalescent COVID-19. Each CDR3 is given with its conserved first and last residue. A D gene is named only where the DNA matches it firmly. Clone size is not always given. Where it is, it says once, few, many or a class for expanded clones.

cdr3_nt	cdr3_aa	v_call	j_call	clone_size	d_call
TGTGCCAGCAGTCCATCACAGGGAGTAGGCAATCAGCCCCAGCATTTT	CASSPSQGVGNQPQHF	TRBV27	TRBJ1-5	NA	NA
TGTGCCAGCAGCGCCTTAGCGGGAGGGAGGTCAGATACGCAGTATTTT	CASSALAGGRSDTQYF	TRBV11-2	TRBJ2-3	NA	TRBD2
TGTGCCAGCTCACTCCACAGGGGGCAAAATACAGATACGCAGTATTTT	CASSLHRGQNTDTQYF	TRBV18	TRBJ2-3	NA	TRBD1
TGTGCCAGCAGCCAAGGGGGCATATACGAGCAGTACTTC	CASSQGGIYEQYF	TRBV3-1/TRBV3-2	TRBJ2-7	NA	NA
TGTGCCAGCTCACCTACTCCTACACGCGGGACGGATGGCTACACCTTC	CASSPTPTRGTDGYTF	TRBV18	TRBJ1-2	NA	NA
TGTGCCAGCAGTTTAAACGGGGGGCAACAAGAAGCTTTCTTT	CASSLNGGQQEAFF	TRBV28	TRBJ1-1	once	NA
TGTGCCAGCACCTCGGGGGGGGCAGGCACGAATGAGCAGTTCTTC	CASTSGGAGTNEQFF	TRBV28	TRBJ2-1	NA	TRBD2
TGTGCCAGCAGATCCCCGGGACTAGCGGGAGGACAGCATATTAACCGGAACATTCAGTACTTC	CASRSPGLAGGQHINRNIQYF	TRBV28	TRBJ2-4	NA	TRBD2
TGTGCCAGCACGTCTGGGACAGGGTTACACGAGCAGTACTTC	CASTSGTGLHEQYF	TRBV6-5	TRBJ2-7	NA	TRBD1
TGCGCCCCCAGCGACGGGGGGGGCCCCCAAGAGACCCAGTACTTC	CAPSDGGGPQETQYF	TRBV5-1	TRBJ2-5	once	TRBD2
TGTGCCAGCAGTTCCCAAGGAAAGGGGGCCGTAAGGGAAAAACTGTTTTTT	CASSSQGKGAVREKLFF	TRBV28	TRBJ1-4	NA	TRBD1
TGTGCCAGCAGTGCTACTAGGTCCTACGAGCAGTACTTC	CASSATRSYEQYF	TRBV25-1	TRBJ2-7	NA	NA
TGCGCCAGCAGCTTACAGGGGGCGCGGATGAGGGACACTGAAGCTTTCTTT	CASSLQGARMRDTEAFF	TRBV4-3	TRBJ1-1	NA	TRBD1
TGTGCCAGCAGCTTCGAGGCTAACACTGAAGCTTTCTTT	CASSFEANTEAFF	TRBV11-2	TRBJ1-1	NA	NA
TGTGCCAGTAGCACAGGGACGTGGGGCACTGAAGCTTTCTTT	CASSTGTWGTEAFF	TRBV19	TRBJ1-1	NA	NA
TGTGCCAGCAGTGACCAGGGGCGCGGTGGCTACACCTTC	CASSDQGRGGYTF	TRBV28	TRBJ1-2	NA	NA
TGTGCCAGCAGCCCGGGACAGATCAATCAGCCCCAGCATTTT	CASSPGQINQPQHF	TRBV7-8	TRBJ1-5	NA	TRBD1
TGTGCCAGCAGCAAGGACAGGGGGATTGATATTGGGTCCTACGAGCAGTACTTC	CASSKDRGIDIGSYEQYF	TRBV3-1/TRBV3-2	TRBJ2-7	NA	TRBD1
TGTGCCAGCAGCTCCATCGACAGGAACTATGGCTACACCTTC	CASSSIDRNYGYTF	TRBV7-9	TRBJ1-2	few	NA
TGTGCCAGCAGCTTAGAGGGGACAGAAGCCAAAAACATTCAGTACTTC	CASSLEGTEAKNIQYF	TRBV7-9	TRBJ2-4	NA	TRBD1
TGTGCCAGCAGCTCGGGGGGATCTGGAAACACCATATATTTT	CASSSGGSGNTIYF	TRBV9	TRBJ1-3	NA	NA
TGTGCCAGCAGCCAAGCGGCAGGGCCCGAGCAGTACTTC	CASSQAAGPEQYF	TRBV4-2	TRBJ2-7	NA	NA
TGTGCCAGCAGCCGAGGACTGGTCTCCTACGAGCAGTACTTC	CASSRGLVSYEQYF	TRBV7-8	TRBJ2-7	NA	NA
TGTGCCAGCAGCCCAGGGGAGAGGAGTGGCGAAAAACTGTTTTTT	CASSPGERSGEKLFF	TRBV7-9	TRBJ1-4	NA	NA
TGTGCCAGCAGCTTCGGGGCGGGGGGCTGGAAAGAGACCCAGTACTTC	CASSFGAGGWKETQYF	TRBV5-5	TRBJ2-5	NA	TRBD2
TGTGCCACCAGTGTCGGGGGGCAGGTTGGCTACACCTTC	CATSVGGQVGYTF	TRBV24-1	TRBJ1-2	NA	NA
TGCGCCAGCAGCCAATCGGGACACATCGACACTGAAGCTTTCTTT	CASSQSGHIDTEAFF	TRBV4-3	TRBJ1-1	once	NA
TGTGCCAGCAGTTCTCCGACAGGGGGAAGCTATGGCTACACCTTC	CASSSPTGGSYGYTF	TRBV5-4	TRBJ1-2	NA	TRBD1
TGCGCCAGCAGCCACGGACAGCGAGAGACCCAGTACTTC	CASSHGQRETQYF	TRBV4-1	TRBJ2-5	NA	NA
TGTGCCAGCAGGACTAGCGGGAGTTCCTACGAGCAGTACTTC	CASRTSGSSYEQYF	TRBV2	TRBJ2-7	NA	TRBD2
TGTGCCAGTAGAAAGGACAAAATTGGTGAGCAGTTCTTC	CASRKDKIGEQFF	TRBV19	TRBJ2-1	once	NA
TGCGCCAGCAGTCCCAGGGGGGATAGGGAAAAACTGTTTTTT	CASSPRGDREKLFF	TRBV5-1	TRBJ1-4	NA	TRBD1
TGTGCCAGCACCCGACAGGGTTCACCCCTCCACTTT	CASTRQGSPLHF	TRBV6-5	TRBJ1-6	once	TRBD1
TGTGCCAGCAGCTCCGGGGCGGGAGGTAGGGTTGAGCAGTTCTTC	CASSSGAGGRVEQFF	TRBV6-2/TRBV6-3	TRBJ2-1	NA	TRBD2
TGCGCCAGCAGTCAGGGACTAGCGGGAACGACAGATACGCAGTATTTT	CASSQGLAGTTDTQYF	TRBV5-1	TRBJ2-3	once	TRBD2
TGTGCCAGTAGATTAAGCGGGAGCTCCTACAATGAGCAGTTCTTC	CASRLSGSSYNEQFF	TRBV19	TRBJ2-1	once	TRBD2
TGTGCCAGCAGTTTATCGGGGTTGGGTGAAAAACTGTTTTTT	CASSLSGLGEKLFF	TRBV28	TRBJ1-4	NA	NA
TGTGCCAGCAGTCCAGCAACCAGGTCTATGAACTTC	CASSPATRSMNF	TRBV28	TRBJ2-7	NA	NA
TGTGCCAGCAGTAGAGCGGGATCTAGCACAGATACGCAGTATTTT	CASSRAGSSTDTQYF	TRBV6-6	TRBJ2-3	NA	TRBD2
TGTGCCAGCAGCCTGGCCCTAGCGGGAGAGGGCTACAATGAGCAGTTCTTC	CASSLALAGEGYNEQFF	TRBV7-9	TRBJ2-1	NA	TRBD2
TGCAGCGTTGAAGGCGTCGGGACTAGCCTGAACACCGGGGAGCTGTTTTTT	CSVEGVGTSLNTGELFF	TRBV29-1	TRBJ2-2	NA	TRBD2